This T cell receptor (beta chain) originates from a study of blood T cells in healthy people across ages. This clonotype was recorded a few times. The antigen remains unidentified. Study results and caveats: Correlation between TCR beta diversity and naive T cell percentage was strong.

Next came a second PCR, run for about 6 to 11 cycles, which used a sample-barcoded 5' primer along with a J-beta primer mix. Each TCR beta cDNA got a 12-nucleotide random molecular identifier. Each sample provided no less than 3 million CDR3-containing paired-end reads. TCRdb independently ran MiXCR on the 5' RACE reads; one entry per CDR3 protein. The sample lists some 700,000 distinct CDR3 sequences, approximately 39% occurring once. This CDR3 has 15 amino acids. The V and J ends lost 2 bases and 0 bases respectively, with 11 bases between them. Per germline, CDR1 MNHNS and CDR2 SASEGT. The chain is built from TRBV6-1 and TRBJ2-7; maybe TRBD2 (6 bases). The clonotype originates from a woman aged 55-69 years in good health. The material sequenced was blood. CDR3 residues: CASSEQYGSSYEQYF. The CDR3 DNA is TGTGCCAGCAGTGAACAGTACGGGAGCTCCTACGAGCAGTACTTC.